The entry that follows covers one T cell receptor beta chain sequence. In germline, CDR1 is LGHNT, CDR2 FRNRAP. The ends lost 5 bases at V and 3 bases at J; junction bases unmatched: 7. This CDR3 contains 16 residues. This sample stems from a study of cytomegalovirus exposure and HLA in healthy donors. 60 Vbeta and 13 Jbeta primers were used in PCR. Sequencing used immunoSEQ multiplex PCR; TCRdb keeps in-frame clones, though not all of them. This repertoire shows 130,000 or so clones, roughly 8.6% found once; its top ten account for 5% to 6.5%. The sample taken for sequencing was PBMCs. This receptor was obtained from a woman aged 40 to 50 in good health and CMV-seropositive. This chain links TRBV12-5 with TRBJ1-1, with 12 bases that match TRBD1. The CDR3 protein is CASGPGTGGADTEAFF. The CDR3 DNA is TGTGCTAGTGGTCCCGGGACAGGGGGCGCTGACACTGAAGCTTTCTTT.